These 31 T cell receptor beta chains share one sample of origin, sequenced in a study of T cells after yellow fever vaccination. MiXCR, run by TCRdb on the 5' RACE reads, gives a single entry per CDR3 protein. Of 550,000 to 750,000 distinct CDR3 sequences in the sample, roughly 14% are singletons; the top ten hold more than 13%. The sequenced sample was PBMCs, obtained on the day of the yellow fever booster vaccination. These receptors were taken from a young man who received the YFV17D yellow fever vaccine.

This sequence joins TRBV9 and TRBJ1-1, with D possibly being TRBD1 (6 bases). In germline, CDR1 is SGDLS, CDR2 YYNGEE. The V end was cut by 3 bases, the J end by 3 bases, with 18 bases between. The CDR3 has 16 amino acids. The chain's CDR3 is CASSGRGGGIDTEAFF. The CDR3 DNA sequence: TGTGCCAGCAGCGGCCGAGGGGGGGGTATCGACACTGAAGCTTTCTTT.

The V call is TRBV4-3, the J call TRBJ2-2; possible D gene TRBD1, 6 bases. The CDR3 sequence is 14 residues long. The germline CDR1 and CDR2 sequences are LGHNA and YSLEER. V lost 3 bases to trimming and J lost 5 bases, with 10 bases between them. The CDR3 DNA is TGCGCCAGCAGCCACCACAGGGATACCGGGGAGCTGTTTTTT. Protein sequence: CASSHHRDTGELFF.

The chain joins TRBV7-2 to TRBJ2-7; no firm D call. The CDR3 loop spans 12 amino acids. The germline V and J ends were trimmed by 3 bases and 7 bases, with 10 bases remaining between them. Germline values: CDR1 SGHTA, CDR2 FQGNSA. CDR3 in DNA: TGTGCCAGCAGCTTTCAAGCTACTGAGCAGTACTTC. It encodes CASSFQATEQYF.

The chain links TRBV20-1 to TRBJ2-5; 9 bases align to TRBD1. V shed 1 base, J shed 5 bases, and the junction held 2 bases outside the gene matches. The CDR3 runs to 13 residues. Germline-derived CDR1 and CDR2 are DFQATT and SNEGSKA (reference sequence). Written as DNA, the CDR3 is TGCAGTGCTAGAGGGGGACAGGGCGAGACCCAGTACTTC. Translation gives CSARGGQGETQYF.

This clonotype turned up a few times. This chain links TRBV20-1 with TRBJ1-4, with TRBD1 identical over 8 bases. Looked up from germline, CDR1 is DFQATT and CDR2 is SNEGSKA (reference sequence). The CDR3 is 16 amino acids. Trimming removed 0 bases from V and 6 bases from J; junction bases left unmatched: 9. This CDR3 reads CSARENRGKFDEKLFF. The CDR3 DNA is TGCAGTGCTAGAGAGAACAGGGGGAAATTCGATGAAAAACTGTTTTTT.

This clonotype was found a few times. V and J are TRBV6-5 and TRBJ2-7, with 8 nucleotides matching TRBD2. The germline V gene encodes CDR1 MNHEY and CDR2 SVGAGI. The CDR3 spans 15 residues. V lost 4 bases and J lost 1; bases outside the gene matches: 6. CDR3 coding DNA: TGTGCCAGCAGTTTGGGACTAGAGGTTTCCTACGAGCAGTACTTC. Protein: CASSLGLEVSYEQYF.

The chain has TRBV7-2 and TRBJ2-1, with D possibly being TRBD2 (6 bases). Germline values: CDR1 SGHTA, CDR2 FQGNSA. This CDR3 has 14 residues. Trimming removed 5 bases from V and 9 bases from J, with 17 bases in between. This CDR3 reads CASSPSLGGGEQFF. The CDR3 DNA reads as TGTGCCAGCAGCCCTTCGCTCGGGGGTGGTGAGCAGTTCTTC.

CDR3 in DNA: TGTGCCAGCAGCCCTCCAAGAGCGGGCGGATACAATGAGCAGTTCTTC. This translates into CASSPPRAGGYNEQFF. V gene TRBV7-6 combines with J gene TRBJ2-1; possible D gene TRBD2, 6 bases. The germline V gene has CDR1 SGHVS and CDR2 FNYEAQ. The CDR3 totals 16 residues. Trimming left V 5 bases short and J 4 bases short, with 18 bases between.

V usage is TRBV6-2 or TRBV6-3 and J usage is TRBJ1-5; D gene unclear. The V gene lost 2 bases and the J gene lost 3 bases, with 11 bases spanning the gap. The CDR3 loop spans 15 amino acids. Germline CDR1 reads MNHEY; CDR2 reads SVGEGT. This CDR3 is CASSYTPPFNQPQHF. The CDR3 DNA reads as TGTGCCAGCAGTTACACCCCCCCGTTCAATCAGCCCCAGCATTTT.

The genes are TRBV20-1 and TRBJ2-3; unclear D gene. This CDR3 spans 12 amino acids. Trimming stripped 4 bases from V and 6 bases from J, with 11 bases between. Germline V gene sequence: CDR1 DFQATT, CDR2 SNEGSKA (reference sequence). DNA for the CDR3: TGCAGTGCTATCTTCTCGATGGATACGCAGTATTTT. This translates into CSAIFSMDTQYF.

The rearrangement joins TRBV5-1 to TRBJ2-1; D might be TRBD1 (6 bases). CDR1 SGHRS and CDR2 YFSETQ come from the germline V gene. V lost 4 bases and J 1 base, leaving 15 bases between the germline ends. The CDR3 is 16 residues long. The CDR3 DNA sequence: TGCGCCAGCAGCCCGCAGGGGATTGGGTCCTACAATGAGCAGTTCTTC. This codes for CASSPQGIGSYNEQFF.

In this sample, this clonotype turned up a few times. This chain connects TRBV30 to TRBJ1-1, with D perhaps TRBD1 (5 bases). The CDR3 is 12 amino acids. V was trimmed by 0 bases and J by 10 bases, leaving 12 bases between them. The V gene's germline CDR1 is GTSNPN and CDR2 SVGIG (reference sequence). In DNA form, the CDR3 reads TGTGCCTGGAGTGTGGTGGCAGGGAGAGCTTTCTTT. Translation: CAWSVVAGRAFF. Supplemented by reference TRBV30 and TRBJ1-1, the full variable domain reads SQTIHQWPATLVQPVGSPLSLECTVEGTSNPNLYWYRQAAGRGLQLLFYSVGIGQISSEVPQNLSASRPQDRQFILSSKKLLLSDSGFYLCAWSVVAGRAFFGQGTRLTVV.

This clonotype appeared a few times. This chain joins TRBV4-3 and TRBJ2-1; D is perhaps TRBD1 or TRBD2 (5 bases each). V lost 3 bases, J lost 6 bases, and 9 bases lay in between. The CDR3 is 13 residues long. From germline, CDR1 is LGHNA and CDR2 YSLEER. The CDR3 DNA sequence: TGCGCCAGCAGCCAGGGGGAGAGCAATGAGCAGTTCTTC. Its protein product is CASSQGESNEQFF.

This clonotype was counted only a few times. The chain combines TRBV6-5 with TRBJ1-1, with D unresolved. Trimming stripped 3 bases from V and 5 bases from J, with 10 bases between. Germline CDR1 reads MNHEY; CDR2 reads SVGAGI. The CDR3 has 13 amino acids. CDR3 region: CASSYYRRTEAFF. CDR3 nucleotide sequence: TGTGCCAGCAGTTATTATCGAAGAACTGAAGCTTTCTTT.

The chain carries TRBV24-1 and TRBJ2-1; D remains ambiguous. The CDR3 length is 13 residues. The germline CDR1 and CDR2 sequences are KGHDR and SFDVKD. Trimming removed 4 bases at V and 8 bases at J, with 11 bases between. CDR3 nucleotides: TGTGCCACCAGTGACTCTGATGGTTATGAGCAGTTCTTC. Protein product: CATSDSDGYEQFF.

The gene calls are TRBV2 and TRBJ2-5; D is unclear. Trimming cost V 4 bases and J 6 bases, with 12 bases left between them. This CDR3 region has 13 residues. In germline, CDR1 is SNHLY, CDR2 FYNNEI. For the CDR3, the DNA is TGTGCCAGCAGTGGGGAAGGGAAGCAGACCCAGTACTTC. It yields the protein CASSGEGKQTQYF. The full variable domain, rest sourced from reference TRBV2 and TRBJ2-5, is EPEVTQTPSHQVTQMGQEVILRCVPISNHLYFYWYRQILGQKVEFLVSFYNNEISEKSEIFDDQFSVERPDGSNFTLKIRSTKLEDSAMYFCASSGEGKQTQYFGPGTRLLVL.

This clonotype was seen more than once but under ten times. The chain is built from TRBV6-5 and TRBJ2-3, with D unclear. With 0 bases removed from V and 2 bases from J, the gap between germline ends came to 3 bases. The CDR3 runs 13 residues. Per germline, CDR1 MNHEY and CDR2 SVGAGI. CDR3 amino acids: CASSYSVTDTQYF. The CDR3 DNA reads as TGTGCCAGCAGTTACTCCGTCACAGATACGCAGTATTTT.

The chain carries TRBV18 and TRBJ2-1, with 11 bases fitting TRBD2. The junction had 14 bases not matched to a gene; V was cut back by 5 bases and J by 5 bases. This CDR3 has 18 residues. The germline V gene encodes CDR1 KGHSH and CDR2 LQKENI. The CDR3 spells CASSIGLAGGNNNNEQFF. The CDR3 nucleotides are TGTGCCAGCTCAATCGGGCTAGCGGGAGGCAATAACAACAATGAGCAGTTCTTC.

The chain is built from TRBV2 and TRBJ2-7; the match to TRBD2 covers 11 bases. The CDR3 loop spans 14 amino acids. CDR1 and CDR2 from the germline V gene are SNHLY and FYNNEI. Trimming removed 7 bases from V and 2 bases from J; junction bases left unmatched: 4. CDR3 amino acids: CASNVAGGPYEQYF. In DNA form, the CDR3 reads TGTGCCAGCAATGTAGCGGGAGGGCCCTACGAGCAGTACTTC.

The chain combines TRBV7-2 with TRBJ2-3; D may be TRBD2 (6 bases). This CDR3 is 13 amino acids long. Per germline, CDR1 SGHTA and CDR2 FQGNSA. The V and J ends lost 0 bases and 10 bases respectively, with 11 bases between them. CDR3 amino acids: CASSLAGLAPQYF. The CDR3 nucleotides are TGTGCCAGCAGCTTAGCGGGGCTAGCGCCGCAGTATTTT.

DNA of the CDR3: TGTGCCAGCAGCTTGGACCAAACGGGGCCCCAGCATTTT. Protein product: CASSLDQTGPQHF. This chain joins TRBV5-4 and TRBJ1-5; D ambiguous. The CDR3 consists of 13 residues. Trimming removed 0 bases from V and 9 bases from J, with 10 bases in between. The germline V gene has CDR1 SGHNT and CDR2 YYREEE (reference sequence).

There are a few counts of this clonotype. V and J are TRBV20-1 and TRBJ2-3; D perhaps matches TRBD2 (5 bases). CDR3 length equals 12 residues. Per the germline V gene, CDR1 is DFQATT and CDR2 is SNEGSKA (reference sequence). Trimming cost V 6 bases and J 1 base, with 8 bases left between them. The CDR3 is CSAPRGTDTQYF. CDR3 DNA sequence: TGCAGTGCCCCGAGGGGCACAGATACGCAGTATTTT.

The V gene is TRBV5-1, the J gene TRBJ2-5, with 7 bases identical to TRBD1. The V gene end was trimmed by 6 bases and the J gene end by 5 bases; junction bases not matched to a gene: 10. This CDR3 contains 14 residues. Per germline, CDR1 SGHRS and CDR2 YFSETQ. In DNA, the CDR3 is TGCGCCAGCACGATTACAGGGGATTATGAGACCCAGTACTTC. Translation gives CASTITGDYETQYF.

This clonotype was recorded at least ten times. The chain is built from TRBV28 and TRBJ2-1; 7 bases line up with TRBD2. Germline CDR1 is MDHEN and CDR2 is SYDVKM. The CDR3 has 13 residues. The trim removed 8 bases at V and 15 bases at J, leaving 16 bases unmatched. DNA for the CDR3: TGTGCCAGCTCCCCTTCCCCGGAGCGGGAACCGTTCTTC. Amino acids: CASSPSPEREPFF. Looking up the rest from reference TRBV28 and TRBJ2-1 gives the full variable domain: DVKVTQSSRYLVKRTGEKVFLECVQDMDHENMFWYRQDPGLGLRLIYFSYDVKMKEKGDIPEGYSVSREKKERFSLILESASTNQTSMYLCASSPSPEREPFFGPGTRLTVL.

The rearrangement uses TRBV20-1 and TRBJ2-5; no firm D call. CDR3 length: 13 residues. Trimming took 4 bases from V and 0 from J, leaving 9 bases between them. Germline-derived CDR1 and CDR2 are DFQATT and SNEGSKA (reference sequence). The CDR3 nucleotides are TGCAGTGCTAATTCAGGTTACCAAGAGACCCAGTACTTC. It translates to CSANSGYQETQYF.

V usage is TRBV10-3 and J usage is TRBJ2-4, with no clear D. CDR3 length: 14 amino acids. Germline V gives CDR1 ENHRY, CDR2 SYGVKD. Trimming cost V 0 bases and J 1 base, with 4 bases left between them. The CDR3 loop reads CAISESKAKNIQYF. CDR3 sequence (DNA): TGTGCCATCAGTGAGTCGAAGGCCAAAAACATTCAGTACTTC.

This clonotype turned up a few times. This sequence joins TRBV15 and TRBJ2-1, with 8 bases identical to TRBD2. Germline V CDR1 and CDR2: LNHNV, YYDKDF (reference sequence). This CDR3 region has 15 residues. Unmatched junction bases numbered 4, after V lost 6 bases and J lost 0 bases. CDR3 nucleotide sequence: TGTGCCACCAGGGCCCTAGCGGGCTCCTACAATGAGCAGTTCTTC. Translation: CATRALAGSYNEQFF.

This clonotype was seen a few times. This chain links TRBV7-9 with TRBJ1-5; possibly TRBD1 for D (6 bases). Germline CDR1 SEHNR, CDR2 FQNEAQ (reference sequence). V lost 5 bases, J lost 2 bases, and 13 bases lay in between. The CDR3 length is 15 residues. The CDR3 reads CASSEGGSGNQPQHF. The CDR3 DNA follows: TGTGCCAGCAGCGAGGGGGGGTCTGGCAATCAGCCCCAGCATTTT.

The chain has TRBV9 and TRBJ2-2; 8 bases align to TRBD1. CDR3 size: 16 residues. Germline V gene sequence: CDR1 SGDLS, CDR2 YYNGEE. The ends lost 3 bases at V and 1 base at J; junction bases unmatched: 5. CDR3 sequence reads: CASSERTGRNTGELFF. CDR3 coding DNA: TGTGCCAGCAGCGAAAGGACAGGGAGGAACACCGGGGAGCTGTTTTTT.

CDR3 nucleotides: TGCGCCAGCAGCCCTGGGGCCGTTTCTGGGGCCAACGTCCTGACTTTC. It yields the protein CASSPGAVSGANVLTF. J is TRBJ2-6 and V is TRBV5-1, with D possibly being TRBD1 (5 bases). Trimming removed 4 bases from V and 1 base from J, with 12 bases in between. From germline, CDR1 is SGHRS and CDR2 YFSETQ. This CDR3 contains 16 residues.

There are a few counts of this clonotype. This rearrangement joins TRBV4-3 to TRBJ1-1; D unclear. Germline V CDR1 and CDR2: LGHNA, YSLEER. The CDR3 runs to 15 residues. Trimming shortened V by 4 bases and J by 2 bases, and 14 bases separated the two germline ends. CDR3: CASSLLGPFNTEAFF. The CDR3 DNA sequence: TGCGCCAGCAGCCTACTAGGACCGTTCAACACTGAAGCTTTCTTT.